The clone carrying this T cell receptor (beta chain) was seen repeatedly, ten times or more. The data were obtained in a study of T cells in Graves' hyperthyroidism and ophthalmopathy. The TCR beta CDR3 regions underwent amplification using RNA transcripts as the source. An initial round of RT-PCR targeting the TCR CDR3 relied on the HTBI primer set. TCRdb passed the multiplex PCR reads through MiXCR, listing each CDR3 protein once. The table includes roughly 500,000 distinct CDR3 sequences, 40% to 55% detected once. Trimming removed 1 base from V and 1 base from J, with 10 bases in between. The germline gives CDR1 MGHRA, CDR2 YSYEKL. The CDR3 spans 15 residues.

This clonotype was sampled from an adult woman with Graves' disease, either hyperthyroidism or ophthalmopathy (not recorded which). Sequencing was done on a sample of peripheral blood or thyroid tissue (not recorded which). The chain has TRBV4-1 and TRBJ1-1; tentatively, D is TRBD1 (5 bases). The CDR3 DNA follows: TGCGCCAGCAGCCAAGGGTTAAGGGGGAACACTGAAGCTTTCTTT. Translated: CASSQGLRGNTEAFF.